Each of the 27 T cell receptor beta chains below was sequenced from the same sample in a study of technical replicates of blood from several donors. Produced via immunoSEQ multiplex PCR; TCRdb's table is partial and in-frame only. The profile shows just under 60,000 clones, 85% to 95% of them singletons. Sequenced input: PBMCs. The origin of the receptors is a human donor in good health. Some clones in this sample may be carry-over from other donors' samples.

The CDR3, as DNA: TGCGCCAGCAGCTTATCCGGGACAGGGATAAATGAGCAGTTCTTC. Protein sequence: CASSLSGTGINEQFF. V gene TRBV5-1 combines with J gene TRBJ2-1, with TRBD1 matching over 9 bases. CDR1 is SGHRS and CDR2 is YFSETQ in the germline V gene. The CDR3 sequence is 15 residues long. The V gene end was trimmed by 2 bases and the J gene end by 7 bases; junction bases not matched to a gene: 7.

The chain joins TRBV7-9 to TRBJ2-3; a possible D gene is TRBD2 (6 bases). Looked up from germline, CDR1 is SEHNR and CDR2 is FQNEAQ (reference sequence). The CDR3 spans 14 residues. Trimming shortened V by 5 bases and J by 2 bases, and 11 bases separated the two germline ends. The CDR3 spells CASSRGLPTDTQYF. DNA of the CDR3: TGTGCCAGCAGCCGGGGACTCCCCACAGATACGCAGTATTTT.

The CDR3 reads CASNVAGGYTEAFF. Here the CDR3 DNA reads TGCGCCAGCAATGTGGCTGGGGGGTACACTGAAGCTTTCTTT. This chain connects TRBV5-1 to TRBJ1-1; tentatively, D is TRBD1 (5 bases). From germline, CDR1 is SGHRS and CDR2 YFSETQ. The CDR3 consists of 14 residues. The V gene lost 6 bases and the J gene lost 3 bases, with 15 bases spanning the gap.

V and J are TRBV7-2 and TRBJ2-7; TRBD2 matches at 7 bases. The length of the CDR3 is 15 residues. J was trimmed by 3 bases and V by 5 bases; bases with no gene match: 10. Germline CDR1 and CDR2: SGHTA and FQGNSA. In DNA, the CDR3 is TGTGCCAGCAGCGTAAGCGGGACCAATCTCTACGAGCAGTACTTC. Its protein is CASSVSGTNLYEQYF. Full variable domain (rest looked up from reference TRBV7-2 and TRBJ2-7): GAGVSQSPSNKVTEKGKDVELRCDPISGHTALYWYRQSLGQGLEFLIYFQGNSAPDKSGLPSDRFSAERTGGSVSTLTIQRTQQEDSAVYLCASSVSGTNLYEQYFGPGTRLTVT.

V gene TRBV14 combines with J gene TRBJ1-1; D is perhaps TRBD1 (5 bases). The CDR3 has 12 amino acids. Germline V CDR1 and CDR2: SGHDN, FVKESK. The V gene lost 5 bases and the J gene lost 7 bases, with 11 bases spanning the gap. The CDR3 DNA reads as TGTGCCAGCAGCTACAGGAGGGGTGAAGCTTTCTTT. It is translated as CASSYRRGEAFF.

The CDR3 bases are TGTGCCAGCAGTTCCTTAGCGGGGGGAACCAAAGAGACCCAGTACTTC. Its translation is CASSSLAGGTKETQYF. V and J are TRBV6-5 and TRBJ2-5; 10 nucleotides match TRBD2. The J segment lost 3 bases and the V segment lost 4 bases, leaving 8 bases of the junction unmatched. Germline V gives CDR1 MNHEY, CDR2 SVGAGI. This CDR3 comprises 16 residues.

The count of this clone is one. The rearrangement joins TRBV4-3 to TRBJ1-2, with D tentatively TRBD1 (5 bases). Germline V gene data show CDR1 as LGHNA and CDR2 as YSLEER. Trimming took 0 bases from V and 6 from J, leaving 14 bases between them. The CDR3 has 15 amino acids. The DNA for the CDR3 is TGCGCCAGCAGCCAAGATCCCCGGGGGAGGGATGGCTACACCTTC. As protein: CASSQDPRGRDGYTF.

The J gene is TRBJ2-5, the V gene TRBV6-6; possible D gene TRBD2, 5 bases. CDR1 is MNHNY and CDR2 is SVGAGI in the germline V gene (reference sequence). The V gene lost 4 bases and the J gene lost 5 bases, with 17 bases spanning the gap. There are 15 residues in the CDR3. CDR3 nucleotides: TGTGCCAGCAGTTTCCTAGGACTGGCCGCGGAGACCCAGTACTTC. Translating gives CASSFLGLAAETQYF.

This chain connects TRBV2 to TRBJ1-1, with D perhaps matching TRBD1 (5 bases). Trimming removed 5 bases at V and 2 bases at J, with 9 bases between. CDR1 and CDR2 from the germline V gene are SNHLY and FYNNEI. The CDR3 consists of 13 residues. CDR3 protein: CASSLTVNTEAFF. CDR3 bases: TGTGCCAGCAGTTTGACAGTTAACACTGAAGCTTTCTTT. Looking up the rest from reference TRBV2 and TRBJ1-1 gives the full variable domain: EPEVTQTPSHQVTQMGQEVILRCVPISNHLYFYWYRQILGQKVEFLVSFYNNEISEKSEIFDDQFSVERPDGSNFTLKIRSTKLEDSAMYFCASSLTVNTEAFFGQGTRLTVV.

The rearrangement uses TRBV7-3 and TRBJ1-2; possibly TRBD1 for D (5 bases). This CDR3 is 16 amino acids long. Looked up from germline, CDR1 is SGHTA and CDR2 is FQGTGA. V dropped 1 base and J dropped 3 bases, with 15 bases sitting between them. The CDR3 here is CASSLIAGRNHYGYTF. The CDR3 coding sequence is TGTGCCAGCAGCTTAATTGCAGGGAGGAACCACTATGGCTACACCTTC.

The chain has TRBV27 and TRBJ2-1; tentatively, D is TRBD2 (6 bases). V was shortened by 8 bases and J by 8 bases, with 16 bases between the two germline ends. Germline V gene lookup returns CDR1 MNHEY and CDR2 SMNVEV (reference sequence). This CDR3 is built from 13 residues. CDR3 region: CASARGAEDEQFF. CDR3 coding DNA: TGTGCCAGCGCTCGCGGGGCGGAGGATGAGCAGTTCTTC.

This clone was seen a single time. The chain combines TRBV7-2 with TRBJ2-7; TRBD2 matches at 8 bases. The V gene end was trimmed by 4 bases and the J gene end by 6 bases; junction bases not matched to a gene: 14. The CDR3 runs 16 residues. The germline gives CDR1 SGHTA, CDR2 FQGNSA. CDR3 nucleotides: TGTGCCAGCAGCTATGGGTCTTCAGCGGGAGCCCCCGAGCAGTACTTC. Translating gives CASSYGSSAGAPEQYF.

The chain carries TRBV5-8 and TRBJ1-5; D uncertain. V was cut by 4 bases and J by 3 bases, with 11 bases left in between. Germline V gene lookup returns CDR1 SGHTS and CDR2 YDEGEE. The CDR3 sequence is 14 residues long. The CDR3 DNA is TGTGCCAGCAGCCCGAGACATTCCAATCAGCCCCAGCATTTT. Translated, it gives CASSPRHSNQPQHF.

For the CDR3, the DNA is TGTGCCAGCAGCGAAGAACAGGAGAGCTACAATGAGCAGTTCTTC. This codes for CASSEEQESYNEQFF. This sequence joins TRBV13 and TRBJ2-1; a weak D match, TRBD1 (5 bases). The V gene's germline CDR1 is PRHDT and CDR2 FYEKMQ (reference sequence). The CDR3 length is 15 residues. The V end lost 5 bases, the J end lost 3 bases, and 14 bases lay between the germline ends.

The chain links TRBV30 to TRBJ1-1; D ambiguous. Germline lookup yields CDR1 GTSNPN and CDR2 SVGIG (reference sequence). The CDR3 has 13 residues. V lost 3 bases to trimming and J lost 0 bases, with 8 bases between them. The CDR3 spells CAWSPVMNTEAFF. The CDR3 DNA reads TGTGCCTGGAGCCCGGTTATGAACACTGAAGCTTTCTTT.

This chain links TRBV9 with TRBJ1-4; no clear D. The CDR3 loop spans 15 amino acids. The germline V and J ends were trimmed by 5 bases and 4 bases, with 15 bases remaining between them. CDR1 and CDR2 (germline): SGDLS, YYNGEE. For the CDR3, the DNA is TGTGCCAGCAGTGAGGGAGTCCGGGGTAATGAAAAACTGTTTTTT. Its translation is CASSEGVRGNEKLFF. Full variable domain (outside the CDR3, taken from reference TRBV9 and TRBJ1-4): DSGVTQTPKHLITATGQRVTLRCSPRSGDLSVYWYQQSLDQGLQFLIQYYNGEERAKGNILERFSAQQFPDLHSELNLSSLELGDSALYFCASSEGVRGNEKLFFGSGTQLSVL.

This rearrangement joins TRBV4-1 to TRBJ2-4; maybe TRBD1 (6 bases). Germline V gene lookup returns CDR1 MGHRA and CDR2 YSYEKL. V shed 1 base and J shed 0 bases, with 16 bases lying between them. CDR3 length: 18 residues. The CDR3 sequence is CASSQVNAWGLAKNIQYF. The CDR3 bases are TGCGCCAGCAGCCAAGTGAACGCCTGGGGGCTAGCCAAAAACATTCAGTACTTC.

Details on this clone: The sample carries other DNA sequences with the same CDR3. This chain uses TRBV5-1 with TRBJ1-1; TRBD1 might be the D (5 bases). V lost 3 bases to trimming and J lost 0 bases, with 9 bases between them. This CDR3 has 14 residues. CDR1 is SGHRS and CDR2 is YFSETQ in the germline V gene. CDR3 nucleotides: TGCGCCAGCAGCTCGGGACTGCTGAACACTGAAGCTTTCTTT. Protein product: CASSSGLLNTEAFF.

This chain uses TRBV9 with TRBJ2-1, with a possible D match to TRBD1 (6 bases). CDR3 size: 13 residues. The V end was cut by 0 bases, the J end by 8 bases, with 9 bases between. Germline V gene sequence: CDR1 SGDLS, CDR2 YYNGEE. DNA for the CDR3: TGTGCCAGCAGCGTAGAGGGGGTCCATGAGCAGTTCTTC. Amino acid sequence: CASSVEGVHEQFF. The whole variable domain, filled in from reference TRBV9 and TRBJ2-1, reads DSGVTQTPKHLITATGQRVTLRCSPRSGDLSVYWYQQSLDQGLQFLIQYYNGEERAKGNILERFSAQQFPDLHSELNLSSLELGDSALYFCASSVEGVHEQFFGPGTRLTVL.

The chain uses TRBV18 and TRBJ1-2; tentatively, D is TRBD1 (5 bases). V lost 3 bases, J lost 6 bases, and 8 bases lay in between. Germline V gene sequence: CDR1 KGHSH, CDR2 LQKENI. CDR3 size: 12 residues. CDR3 sequence (DNA): TGTGCCAGCTCACCCCTCAGGGATGGCTACACCTTC. This sequence encodes CASSPLRDGYTF.

The CDR3 spells CASSPPGGGGSPLHF. In nucleotides, the CDR3 is TGTGCCAGCAGTCCGCCGGGCGGGGGTGGTTCACCCCTCCACTTT. This chain joins TRBV28 and TRBJ1-6; perhaps TRBD1 as D (5 bases). The CDR3 spans 15 residues. The V and J ends lost 5 bases and 9 bases respectively, with 17 bases between them. Germline V gives CDR1 MDHEN, CDR2 SYDVKM.

This clone has just one count. V gene TRBV5-3 combines with J gene TRBJ1-4; the D is unclear. TRBV5-3 is classed as an ORF, of uncertain function. V was shortened by 1 base and J by 4 bases, with 5 bases between the two germline ends. The CDR3 consists of 13 residues. The CDR3 reads CARSLQDNEKLFF. In nucleotides, the CDR3 is TGTGCCAGAAGCTTGCAGGATAATGAAAAACTGTTTTTT.

The V and J genes are TRBV30 and TRBJ2-1; 8 bases match TRBD2. The V gene's germline CDR1 is GTSNPN and CDR2 SVGIG (reference sequence). J lost 2 bases, V lost 5 bases, and 11 bases had no gene match. The CDR3 is made up of 16 amino acids. In nucleotides, the CDR3 is TGTGCCTGGCACTTTAGCGGGGATCCTCCCTACAATGAGCAGTTCTTC. Protein: CAWHFSGDPPYNEQFF. The whole variable domain, filled in from reference TRBV30 and TRBJ2-1, reads SQTIHQWPATLVQPVGSPLSLECTVEGTSNPNLYWYRQAAGRGLQLLFYSVGIGQISSEVPQNLSASRPQDRQFILSSKKLLLSDSGFYLCAWHFSGDPPYNEQFFGPGTRLTVL.

The rearrangement joins TRBV7-2 to TRBJ2-2, with D unclear. The germline CDR1 and CDR2 sequences are SGHTA and FQGNSA. The CDR3 is made up of 15 amino acids. Trimming took 5 bases from V and 0 from J, leaving 10 bases between them. The CDR3 is CASSPYPTNTGELFF. The CDR3 DNA follows: TGTGCCAGCAGCCCATACCCTACGAACACCGGGGAGCTGTTTTTT.

In this sample, this clone turned up once. The chain links TRBV7-2 to TRBJ2-1; TRBD1 might be the D (6 bases). There are 15 residues in the CDR3. CDR1 and CDR2 (germline): SGHTA, FQGNSA. V was trimmed by 2 bases and J by 4 bases, leaving 12 bases between them. In DNA form, the CDR3 reads TGTGCCAGCAGCTTATTCCAGGGGCCTTACAATGAGCAGTTCTTC. Amino acids: CASSLFQGPYNEQFF.

The gene calls are TRBV7-8 and TRBJ2-3; D is unresolved. Trimming removed 5 bases at V and 6 bases at J, with 9 bases between. The CDR3 extends over 12 amino acids. CDR1 is SGHVS and CDR2 is FQNEAQ in the germline V gene. The CDR3 spells CASSRYGDTQYF. CDR3 bases: TGTGCCAGCAGCCGGTACGGGGATACGCAGTATTTT. Using reference TRBV7-8 and TRBJ2-3 for the parts outside the CDR3, the full variable domain is GAGVSQSPRYKVAKRGQDVALRCDPISGHVSLFWYQQALGQGPEFLTYFQNEAQLDKSGLPSDRFFAERPEGSVSTLKIQRTQQEDSAVYLCASSRYGDTQYFGPGTRLTVL.

This chain joins TRBV2 and TRBJ2-7; D is possibly TRBD1 (6 bases). Per the germline V gene, CDR1 is SNHLY and CDR2 is FYNNEI. The CDR3 is made up of 17 amino acids. V lost 3 bases to trimming and J lost 5 bases, with 23 bases between them. CDR3 in DNA: TGTGCCAGCAGTGATGTCGTCGGTGGGACACTAATCCACGAGCAGTACTTC. Translated: CASSDVVGGTLIHEQYF.